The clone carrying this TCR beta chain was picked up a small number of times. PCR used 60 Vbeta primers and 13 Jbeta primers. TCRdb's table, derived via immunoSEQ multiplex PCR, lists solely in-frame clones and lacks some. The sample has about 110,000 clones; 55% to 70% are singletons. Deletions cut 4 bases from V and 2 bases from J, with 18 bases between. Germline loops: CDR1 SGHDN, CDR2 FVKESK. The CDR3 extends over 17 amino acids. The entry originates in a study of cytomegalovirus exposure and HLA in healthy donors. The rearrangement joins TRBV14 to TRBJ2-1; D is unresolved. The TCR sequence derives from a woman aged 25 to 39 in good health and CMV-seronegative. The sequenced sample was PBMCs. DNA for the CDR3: TGTGCCAGCAGCCCACATTGGCAGGTCGACGCCTACAATGAGCAGTTCTTC. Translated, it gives CASSPHWQVDAYNEQFF. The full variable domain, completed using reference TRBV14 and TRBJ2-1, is EAGVTQFPSHSVIEKGQTVTLRCDPISGHDNLYWYRRVMGKEIKFLLHFVKESKQDESGMPNNRFLAERTGGTYSTLKVQPAELEDSGVYFCASSPHWQVDAYNEQFFGPGTRLTVL.